This T cell receptor beta chain was sequenced in a study of CD8 T cells in Susac syndrome. The authors carried out high-throughput sequencing of TCR beta. They applied it to CD8+ and CD4+ T cells obtained from blood. Treatment-naive patients with stable or active relapsing-remitting disease served as multiple sclerosis controls. The CD8+ and CD4+ T cells were negatively isolated, with the TEMRA cells enriched by FACS. Reverse transcription of 0.5 to 1 ug RNA used random hexamers. An immunoSEQ multiplex PCR generated amplified TCR beta CDR3 products spanning 54 Vbeta and 13 Jbeta. One entry per CDR3 protein, called by TCRdb with MiXCR from the immunoSEQ multiplex PCR reads. The sample holds approximately 150,000 distinct CDR3 sequences, 80% to 95% seen once. The source material was CD4+ T cells from PBMCs. This sequence originates from a human donor with multiple sclerosis.

CDR3 sequence reads: CASSGATIRTDTQYF. Here the CDR3 DNA reads TGTGCCAGCAGTGGGGCGACCATCCGCACAGATACGCAGTATTTT. V gene TRBV2 combines with J gene TRBJ2-3; no firm D call. The V gene's germline CDR1 is SNHLY and CDR2 FYNNEI. Trimming stripped 4 bases from V and 1 base from J, with 12 bases between. The CDR3 consists of 15 residues. Filled out from reference TRBV2 and TRBJ2-3, the complete variable domain reads EPEVTQTPSHQVTQMGQEVILRCVPISNHLYFYWYRQILGQKVEFLVSFYNNEISEKSEIFDDQFSVERPDGSNFTLKIRSTKLEDSAMYFCASSGATIRTDTQYFGPGTRLTVL.